The clone carrying this TCR beta chain came up many times. Its antigen is still unknown. The data belong to a study of early T cells in non-severe SARS-CoV-2 infection. About the research overall: Unsorted whole-blood RNA was sequenced in bulk, leaving chains unpaired.

The CDR3 is 15 amino acids. V was cut by 7 bases and J by 2 bases, with 18 bases left in between. Germline CDR1 reads MNHEY; CDR2 reads SMNVEV (reference sequence). Findings and caveats of the study: Anti-spike CD8 responses were favored in VDJdb matching, and private and CD4 specificities were missed.

Unique molecular identifiers were affixed to single, distinct cDNA molecules. One entry per CDR3 protein, called by TCRdb with MiXCR from the 5' RACE reads. The sample lists more than 40,000 distinct CDR3 sequences; roughly 5.4% were seen once. The sequencing used whole blood, collected at baseline. The sequence derives from an adult who was a healthcare worker with PCR-confirmed SARS-CoV-2 infection or an uninfected control (not recorded which). The V gene is TRBV27, the J gene TRBJ2-7, with D maybe TRBD1 (6 bases). The CDR3 sequence is CASNVLQGAPYEQYF. The DNA of the CDR3 is TGTGCCAGCAATGTATTACAGGGAGCCCCCTACGAGCAGTACTTC.